This TCR beta chain is drawn from a study of regulatory T cells in long-lasting Graves disease. This clonotype was seen many times. Described time point: persistent/refractory GD, antithyroid drugs over 5 years with positive TRAb. Scientists built the TCR library using RNA that was extracted from PBMCs. The CDR3 length is 15 residues. Looked up from germline, CDR1 is SGHVS and CDR2 is FQNEAQ. Trimming pared 5 bases from V and 1 base from J, leaving 14 bases between. TCR beta libraries were built with iRepertoire HTBI primers and Arm-PCR of CDR3 regions. TCRdb re-called the multiplex PCR reads through MiXCR, storing one row per CDR3 protein. This sample has approximately 290,000 distinct CDR3 sequences, with around a fifth found just once.

The gene calls are TRBV7-8 and TRBJ1-1, with D unresolved. Sequencing used peripheral blood mononuclear cells (PBMCs), obtained when the disease was refractory, from a patient treated with antithyroid drugs. The source of this sequence is a female donor with Graves disease. CDR3 bases: TGTGCCAGCAGCCGCCTCCCCGAGCAGAACACTGAAGCTTTCTTT. It yields the protein CASSRLPEQNTEAFF.